These 3 T cell receptor beta chains share one sample of origin, sequenced in a study of blood T cells in healthy people across ages. With a J-beta primer mix and a sample-barcoded 5' primer, a second PCR ran about 7 to 12 cycles. From the 5' RACE reads, TCRdb called clonotypes with MiXCR, one entry per CDR3 protein. This sample has 1,300,000 or so distinct CDR3 sequences, with around 59% found just once. Source material: blood. These receptors all come from a man between 18 and 29 years old in good health.

The CDR3 DNA reads TGCGCCAGCAGCCTACGCATAACGGGGGGCGCGAGCTACGAGCAGTACTTC. It translates to CASSLRITGGASYEQYF. The chain is built from TRBV4-3 and TRBJ2-7; perhaps TRBD2 as D (7 bases). Germline lookup yields CDR1 LGHNA and CDR2 YSLEER. Trimming took 4 bases from V and 3 from J, leaving 22 bases between them. This CDR3 comprises 17 residues.

V is TRBV3-1 and J is TRBJ2-2; a possible D gene is TRBD1 (5 bases). Trimming pared 5 bases from V and 3 bases from J, leaving 16 bases between. Germline-derived CDR1 and CDR2 are LGHDT and YNNKEL (reference sequence). The CDR3 covers 16 residues. The DNA for the CDR3 is TGTGCCAGCAGCGGACACCCTATAGTAGACACCGGGGAGCTGTTTTTT. Translated, it gives CASSGHPIVDTGELFF.

The chain carries TRBV27 and TRBJ2-7, with D tentatively TRBD2 (5 bases). Deletions cut 6 bases from V and 10 bases from J, with 16 bases between. The germline V gene encodes CDR1 MNHEY and CDR2 SMNVEV (reference sequence). The CDR3 sequence is 12 residues long. CDR3 in DNA: TGTGCCAGCAGCAAAGAGGGAGCCGTCCAGTACTTC. Protein sequence: CASSKEGAVQYF.